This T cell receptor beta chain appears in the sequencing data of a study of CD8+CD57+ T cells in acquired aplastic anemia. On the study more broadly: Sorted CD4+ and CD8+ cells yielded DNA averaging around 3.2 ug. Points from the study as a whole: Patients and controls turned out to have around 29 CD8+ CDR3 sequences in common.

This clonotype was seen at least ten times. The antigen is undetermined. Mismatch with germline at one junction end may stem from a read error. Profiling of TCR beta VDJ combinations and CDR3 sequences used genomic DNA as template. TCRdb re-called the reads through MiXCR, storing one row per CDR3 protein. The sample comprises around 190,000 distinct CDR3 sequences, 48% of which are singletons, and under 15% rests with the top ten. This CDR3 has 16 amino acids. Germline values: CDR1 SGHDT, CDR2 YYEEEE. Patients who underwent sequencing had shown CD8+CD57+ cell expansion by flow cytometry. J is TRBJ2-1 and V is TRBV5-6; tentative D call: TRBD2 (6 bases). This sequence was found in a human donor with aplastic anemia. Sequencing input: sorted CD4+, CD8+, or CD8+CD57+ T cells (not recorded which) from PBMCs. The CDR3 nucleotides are TGTGCCAGCAGTTTGGGACTCAGAGCCTCCTACAATGAGCAGTTCTTC. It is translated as CASSLGLRASYNEQFF.